The T cell receptor beta chain described here comes from a study of T cell responses to AZD1222 COVID-19 vaccine (dated by TCRdb to the early 2020s). For context, the study as a whole: TCR sequencing covered roughly 230 trial participants: nearly 210 given two doses of AZD1222 and 26 given two doses of MenACWY control vaccine. Trial participants were enrolled by age into 18-55, 56-69 and 70-plus year subgroups, with about 150, 28 and 57 TCR-sequenced participants respectively. Results and caveats for the whole study, not just this receptor: No day 14 peak-response samples were available, so repertoires were characterized only after the peak T cell response. Conclusions about previously exposed vaccinees are limited, since just six AZD1222 recipients were seropositive for SARS-CoV-2 at baseline. Reportedly, close to half of the unique spike-specific TCRs recognized epitopes lying outside the regions that are mutated in the B.1.351 and B.1.1.7 variants. Participants were mostly white British and included more females than males, and it was suggested by the authors that clonal diversity may have been underestimated. Spike-specific TCR breadth and depth rose significantly after two AZD1222 doses compared with day 0 and with MenACWY recipients. The 56-69-year group was small, and its depth increase did not reach significance, likely because of low power. The whole spike protein was spanned by vaccine-associated CD4 TCRs, and dominant responses were seen in regions 160-218 and 743-854.

Per the germline V gene (reference sequence), MNHEY is the CDR1 and SMNVEV is the CDR2. Trimming costs V 2 bases and J 7 bases, and their ends lie 15 bases apart. The CDR3 covers 15 residues, taking in both the cysteine and the phenylalanine. Just the 45-base CDR3 DNA is kept, in frame starting at base 1. This sample's time point label indicates: about 28 days (+/-7) after the second vaccine dose. AZD1222 recipients with second doses at about 4 weeks or about 12 weeks were pooled, because spike-specific TCR depth and breadth did not differ between schedules. Samples from vaccinated people were obtained from the UK trials COV001 and COV002, which included a single-blind randomized controlled phase 2/3 trial of AZD1222 (ChAdOx1 nCoV-19) in healthy adults. For TCRbeta chain sequencing, PBMC samples were collected from trial participants at day 0 and at day 28 after the second dose. Concerning this clone itself: No cognate antigen has been identified for it. Per-base quality was not reported, and no clone a single base away is much larger than it.

The CDR3 regions of human TCRbeta chains were subjected to immunosequencing. As for how the authors treated the data: Repertoire TCRs were matched against a reference library of SARS-CoV-2-specific TCRs generated with the MIRA antigen-specificity platform. Breadth meant the fraction of unique TCRs that were SARS-CoV-2-associated, whereas depth meant the fraction of total T cells that were SARS-CoV-2-associated. Each spike-specific TCR was assigned to its reactive spike region and to a CD4 or CD8 class using the MIRA data. Log10-transformed breadth and depth values were compared by one-way ANOVA with Sidak's multiple comparisons tests. TCRdb mirrors the immuneACCESS table, restricted to in-frame sequences. Some clones are absent from its copies; in checked studies, under half trace to an unresolved V gene, and the reason for the others is unknown. V and J calls and clone size come straight from that table; D and trimming were deduced from the DNA. A total of 100,000 or so clones appear in this sample, roughly 86% of them only once. About 9.4% of the sample belongs to the ten largest clones.

The source material was peripheral blood, sampled 28 days after the second AZD1222 dose. The source of this sequence is an adult who received the AZD1222 COVID-19 vaccine. Rearrangement joined TRBV27 to TRBJ2-1, with TRBD2 as a weak D call on 7 bases. Here the CDR3 is given as CASSLGGAILNEQFF. The nucleotides read TGTGCCAGCAGTTTAGGGGGGGCAATTTTAAATGAGCAGTTCTTC.